Following are 20 T cell receptor beta chains from one sample sequenced in a study of blood T cell repertoires in COVID-19 (TCRdb year 2020). Libraries were made using the immunoSEQ multiplex PCR assay. The immuneACCESS repertoire file appears here via TCRdb, limited to in-frame rearrangements. These files lack a portion of the clones; in checked studies, under half of the deficit traces to unresolved V genes, and the cause of the others is not known. This sample comprises approximately 180,000 clones, around 73% of them detected only once. In total, the top ten clones hold 15% to 20% of the sample. Sequenced: PBMCs or T cells enriched from blood (not recorded which). These receptors all come from a woman in her forties or fifties who had recovered from COVID-19.

This clone was recorded only once. This sequence joins TRBV6-5 and TRBJ1-2; D is unresolved. This CDR3 contains 12 residues. Germline V gene data show CDR1 as MNHEY and CDR2 as SVGAGI. Trimming pared 7 bases from V and 6 bases from J, leaving 12 bases between. The CDR3 DNA reads as TGTGCCAGCACCGCTTACCGGGATGGCTACACCTTC. Protein: CASTAYRDGYTF.

The chain links TRBV6-6 to TRBJ2-3; 9 bases line up with TRBD1. Germline V CDR1 and CDR2: MNHNY, SVGAGI (reference sequence). This CDR3 contains 15 residues. The trim removed 11 bases at V and 3 bases at J, leaving 12 bases unmatched. The CDR3 spells CAVQGAGARTDTQYF. DNA of the CDR3: TGTGCCGTACAGGGGGCGGGAGCTAGAACAGATACGCAGTATTTT.

The chain has TRBV6-2 or TRBV6-3 and TRBJ2-3, with a possible D match to TRBD1 (8 bases). Between the trimmed V and J ends, which lost 4 bases and 5 bases, there was a span of 19 bases. The germline gives CDR1 MNHEY, CDR2 SVGEGT. The length of the CDR3 is 16 residues. CDR3 sequence (DNA): TGTGCCAGCAGTTTACAGGGGGAGGGCCGTGGAGATACGCAGTATTTT. Translating it yields CASSLQGEGRGDTQYF.

The J gene is TRBJ2-1, the V gene TRBV6-6; 8 bases are shared with TRBD1. Germline V gives CDR1 MNHNY, CDR2 SVGAGI (reference sequence). The CDR3 is made up of 16 amino acids. Unmatched junction bases numbered 11, after V lost 4 bases and J lost 6 bases. As DNA, the CDR3 is TGTGCCAGCAGTTTCTTTCGCGGGACAGGAGCCAATGAGCAGTTCTTC. Its protein is CASSFFRGTGANEQFF.

The J gene is TRBJ2-3, the V gene TRBV3-1 (or the pseudogene TRBV3-2), with 10 bases lining up with TRBD2. With V trimmed by 0 bases and J by 6 bases, 3 bases remained unmatched. Germline V gene data show CDR1 as LGHDT and CDR2 as YNNKEL (reference sequence). The CDR3 has 15 amino acids. The CDR3 nucleotides read TGTGCCAGCAGCCAAGATACTAGCGGGATGGATACGCAGTATTTT. Translating it yields CASSQDTSGMDTQYF.

In regard to this clone: The identical CDR3 is also encoded by other nucleotide sequences in the sample. The gene calls are TRBV7-2 and TRBJ2-3, with D possibly TRBD2 on 5 matching bases. The CDR3 loop spans 14 amino acids. Trimming took 2 bases from V and 3 from J, leaving 9 bases between them. Germline V lookup: CDR1 SGHTA, CDR2 FQGNSA. The CDR3 DNA reads as TGTGCCAGCAGCTTATCTGCGGGTACAGATACGCAGTATTTT. Its protein product is CASSLSAGTDTQYF.

Concerning this clone: Other nucleotide sequences in the sample specify the same CDR3. The J gene is TRBJ2-7, the V gene TRBV18, with TRBD1 matching over 9 bases. The CDR3 is 15 residues long. From germline, CDR1 is KGHSH and CDR2 LQKENI. V lost 3 bases and J lost 3; bases outside the gene matches: 6. CDR3 protein: CASSPRGQGDYEQYF. The CDR3 DNA follows: TGTGCCAGCTCACCGAGGGGACAGGGAGACTACGAGCAGTACTTC.

This clone has a single count. This chain uses TRBV4-2 with TRBJ2-7, with D possibly matching TRBD1 (6 bases). Germline-derived CDR1 and CDR2 are LGHNA and YNFKEQ. The V end was cut by 1 base, the J end by 2 bases, with 12 bases between. This CDR3 region has 15 residues. In DNA, the CDR3 is TGTGCCAGCAGCCAAGCCACAGGGTTACCCTACGAGCAGTACTTC. Its protein product is CASSQATGLPYEQYF.

The chain couples TRBV28 to TRBJ1-1; 8 bases are a match to TRBD1. J was trimmed by 3 bases and V by 7 bases; bases with no gene match: 7. The germline CDR1 and CDR2 sequences are MDHEN and SYDVKM. This CDR3 contains 14 residues. In DNA form, the CDR3 reads TGTGCCAGCAACACACAGGGGGGATACACTGAAGCTTTCTTT. It specifies CASNTQGGYTEAFF.

CDR3: CASSGWEGSYEQYF. CDR3 sequence (DNA): TGTGCCAGCAGTGGATGGGAGGGATCCTACGAGCAGTACTTC. This chain joins TRBV2 and TRBJ2-7; 7 bases map to TRBD2. Germline CDR1 is SNHLY and CDR2 is FYNNEI. The CDR3 covers 14 residues. V trimming: 4 bases; J trimming: 1 base; junction bases outside the gene matches: 4.

V is TRBV19 and J is TRBJ2-1, with a weak D call TRBD2 (5 bases). V was cut by 3 bases and J by 9 bases, with 18 bases left in between. Germline V gene data show CDR1 as LNHDA and CDR2 as SQIVND (reference sequence). The CDR3 is 15 residues long. CDR3 amino acids: CASSIKLVARGEQFF. CDR3 nucleotide sequence: TGTGCCAGTAGTATTAAACTAGTGGCCCGGGGTGAGCAGTTCTTC.

The chain combines TRBV6-5 with TRBJ1-2; 8 bases line up with TRBD1. J was trimmed by 3 bases and V by 5 bases; bases with no gene match: 5. Germline V CDR1 and CDR2: MNHEY, SVGAGI. CDR3 length: 14 residues. The CDR3 spells CASSSLTGDYGYTF. For the CDR3, the DNA is TGTGCCAGCAGTAGCTTGACAGGGGACTATGGCTACACCTTC.

The chain carries TRBV3-1 (or the pseudogene TRBV3-2) and TRBJ2-7, with TRBD1 matching 12 bases. V lost 2 bases and J lost 3; bases outside the gene matches: 14. CDR3 length: 19 amino acids. Germline CDR1 reads LGHDT; CDR2 reads YNNKEL (reference sequence). DNA for the CDR3: TGTGCCAGCAGCCAACTACCCAATCAGGGACAGGGGGCGGGCTACGAGCAGTACTTC. It specifies CASSQLPNQGQGAGYEQYF.

The chain combines TRBV5-1 with TRBJ2-7; 9 bases line up with TRBD2. This CDR3 region has 14 residues. Germline V gives CDR1 SGHRS, CDR2 YFSETQ. Unmatched junction bases numbered 4, after V lost 0 bases and J lost 6 bases. The CDR3 DNA sequence: TGCGCCAGCAGCTTGGTAGCGGGAGTCTTCGAGCAGTACTTC. This sequence encodes CASSLVAGVFEQYF.

The chain couples TRBV9 to TRBJ1-6; 8 bases are a match to TRBD1. Trimming cost V 4 bases and J 9 bases; bases outside gene matches: 0. The CDR3 totals 12 residues. Germline lookup yields CDR1 SGDLS and CDR2 YYNGEE. DNA of the CDR3: TGTGCCAGCAGCACAGGGGGTTCACCCCTCCACTTT. It encodes CASSTGGSPLHF.

The chain recombines TRBV5-1 with TRBJ2-7; 8 bases fit TRBD1. V lost 4 bases, J lost 2 bases, and 5 bases stayed unmatched. The CDR3 consists of 14 residues. Germline values: CDR1 SGHRS, CDR2 YFSETQ. The CDR3 DNA is TGCGCCAGCAGCATCGGACAGGGAGCCTACGAGCAGTACTTC. Encoded protein: CASSIGQGAYEQYF.

This clone showed up many times. The chain recombines TRBV19 with TRBJ1-1, with 8 positions matching TRBD1. With V trimmed by 6 bases and J by 1 base, 10 bases remained unmatched. The CDR3 is made up of 16 amino acids. The germline gives CDR1 LNHDA, CDR2 SQIVND (reference sequence). CDR3: CASSYSRTGGNTEAFF. The CDR3, as DNA: TGTGCCAGTAGCTATTCCCGTACAGGGGGGAACACTGAAGCTTTCTTT.

V gene TRBV2 combines with J gene TRBJ1-6; 8 bases match TRBD1. The length of the CDR3 is 14 residues. V lost 7 bases to trimming and J lost 9 bases; unmatched junction nucleotides: 8. CDR1 and CDR2 (germline): SNHLY, FYNNEI. CDR3 nucleotides: TGTGCCAGCACCCGGGGACAGGACTTTTCACCCCTCCACTTT. Amino acids: CASTRGQDFSPLHF.

This clone was seen a few times. This chain joins TRBV20-1 and TRBJ2-1, with D hard to call. From germline, CDR1 is DFQATT and CDR2 SNEGSKA (reference sequence). V was pared by 3 bases and J by 5 bases, with 11 bases between. CDR3 length: 13 amino acids. The chain's CDR3 is CSASWASHNEQFF. Here the CDR3 DNA reads TGCAGTGCTAGTTGGGCGTCTCACAATGAGCAGTTCTTC.

The V call is TRBV2, the J call TRBJ1-2; D possibly corresponds to TRBD1 (5 bases). Trimming took 7 bases from V and 2 from J, leaving 17 bases between them. Germline V gene data show CDR1 as SNHLY and CDR2 as FYNNEI. The CDR3 is 15 amino acids. The CDR3 loop is CASTLDSLVNYGYTF. In nucleotides, the CDR3 is TGTGCCAGCACCCTAGACAGTTTAGTAAACTATGGCTACACCTTC.